A selection of T cell receptor beta chains follows, all from one sample in a study of blood T cells in healthy people across ages. TCRdb ran MiXCR on the 5' RACE reads and lists one entry per CDR3 protein. The sample lists fewer than 600,000 distinct CDR3 sequences, about 28% occurring once. The sample also formed part of further work on T cells of mothers and their children.

Source material: blood. The receptors were sampled from a boy younger than 10 in good health. CDR3s leave out the opening cysteine and the closing phenylalanine or tryptophan. D genes are given only for firm matches.

d_call j_call v_call cdr3_aa
NA TRBJ2-7 TRBV29-1 SVGGSYEQY
NA TRBJ1-1 TRBV3-1 ASSQAQVSEAF
TRBD1 TRBJ1-5 TRBV6-1 ASRKQGRNQPQH
TRBD2 TRBJ2-4 TRBV3-1 ASSSRSGNIQY
TRBD2 TRBJ2-5 TRBV7-2 ASSLMAGGQETQY
TRBD1 TRBJ2-1 TRBV6-2/TRBV6-3 ASSQWSGTGYNEQF
TRBD1 NA TRBV9 ASSVGTGGANYEQY
NA TRBJ2-4 TRBV6-6 ASSPPGPEWY
NA TRBJ1-3 TRBV12-3/TRBV12-4 ASSQQGISENTIY
NA TRBJ1-4 TRBV30 AWSENEKLF
TRBD1 TRBJ1-2 TRBV29-1 SVERLTGDLYGYT
NA TRBJ1-2 TRBV4-1 ASSQTGSYGYT
NA TRBJ2-5 TRBV20-1 SARDEERPQY
NA TRBJ1-6 TRBV9 ASNLGNSPLH
NA TRBJ1-2 TRBV6-5 ASSAQGLGYT
NA TRBJ2-5 TRBV28 ASSLWTSSQY
TRBD2 TRBJ2-4 TRBV18 ASSPPSSGGEKNIQY
NA TRBJ2-7 TRBV4-1 ASSQPLNSEQY
TRBD2 NA TRBV28 ASSLGAASGSIHEQY
NA TRBJ2-7 TRBV29-1 SVVSESSYEQY
NA TRBJ2-6 TRBV29-1 SVGGTGANVLT
NA TRBJ1-6 TRBV20-1 SAAPGRGGNSPLH
TRBD1 TRBJ2-5 TRBV5-5 ASSSPGTGQETQY
NA TRBJ1-2 TRBV3-1 ASSLRRGSPNGYT
TRBD1 TRBJ1-2 TRBV7-2 ASSRGQAYGYT
TRBD1 TRBJ2-5 TRBV6-5 ASLRQGSGEQY
TRBD2 NA TRBV10-3 AIGEGLHEQF
NA TRBJ2-3 TRBV7-9 ASSSPADTQY
TRBD2 NA TRBV7-2 ASSSLADHNEQF
NA TRBJ1-1 TRBV7-9 ASSLQVADTEAF
TRBD1 TRBJ1-4 TRBV5-1 ASSEDRGVLEKLF
TRBD2 TRBJ2-3 TRBV23-1 ASSQSESSGGASTDTQY
TRBD1 TRBJ2-4 TRBV7-2 ASSAQGLLAKNIQY
NA TRBJ1-2 TRBV15 ATSGGTEYGYT
TRBD2 TRBJ2-5 TRBV15 ATKLGLADYQETQY
NA TRBJ1-1 TRBV18 ASSLTDAGLGGTEAF
NA TRBJ2-2 TRBV11-2 ASSLGGTLTTGELF
NA NA TRBV29-1 SVGAVTPETQY
NA TRBJ2-1 TRBV4-3 ASSPVGTREYNEQF
NA TRBJ2-7 TRBV4-3 ASSPLLGGDYEQY
TRBD2 TRBJ2-2 TRBV7-9 ASSILAGGSRSGELF
NA TRBJ1-2 TRBV4-3 ASSHLANTGYGYT
NA TRBJ2-3 TRBV6-1 ASSEYSAGDTQY
NA TRBJ1-4 TRBV18 ASSTRGRNEKLF
NA TRBJ2-5 TRBV7-6 ASGPGAETQY
NA TRBJ2-4 TRBV12-3/TRBV12-4 ASSFQGGNIQY
NA TRBJ2-2 TRBV20-1 SASSGWDGELF
NA TRBJ1-2 TRBV21-1 ASSKDGETKYYGYT
NA NA TRBV27 ASSHTYTQTYEQY
NA TRBJ1-1 TRBV5-1 ASSWGGGTEAF
NA TRBJ2-5 TRBV5-1 ASSLDRGRQETQY
TRBD2 TRBJ2-2 TRBV11-2 ASSDTYRSGGPNTGELF
TRBD1 TRBJ1-4 TRBV7-9 ASSLFGQGTNEKLF
TRBD2 TRBJ2-7 TRBV12-3/TRBV12-4 ASRLSGGGSYEQY
TRBD2 NA TRBV7-2 ASSSKTPLLAGVRNEQF
NA TRBJ1-2 TRBV7-2 ASSWAATPGDGYT
TRBD2 TRBJ2-1 TRBV9 ASSVVAGGSPSIDNEQF
NA TRBJ1-4 TRBV7-4 AGGRGKGEKLF
TRBD2 TRBJ2-7 TRBV3-1 ASSQARGLAGGSYEQY
NA TRBJ1-2 TRBV6-2/TRBV6-3 ASSYSPGTNYGYT